This T cell receptor (beta chain) is from a study of cytomegalovirus exposure and HLA in healthy donors. Germline CDR1 is LNHDA and CDR2 is SQIVND (reference sequence). The CDR3 length is 13 residues. V was cut by 4 bases and J by 3 bases, with 10 bases left in between. Study-wide results and limits: A later analysis found first-cohort TCR clusters tended to co-occur in the 120 or so validation repertoires. Testing in vitro showed a few CMV-associated chains specific for CMV antigens. Among TCR sequences, most were rare, though some public TCRs appeared in many donors.

Repertoires were generated with immunoSEQ multiplex PCR, while TCRdb's copy carries only in-frame clones and drops some. The data contain around 200,000 clones, about 81% of them singletons. Note on this clone: Its antigen is unidentified.

This clonotype originated in a woman between 25 and 40 years old in good health and CMV-seronegative. The V gene is TRBV19, the J gene TRBJ2-7; the D gene is possibly TRBD1 (6 bases). The sequencing sample was made of PBMCs. This CDR3 is CASSKARGYEQYF. The CDR3 nucleotides are TGTGCCAGTAGTAAGGCCAGGGGCTACGAGCAGTACTTC. Full variable domain (missing parts from reference TRBV19 and TRBJ2-7): DGGITQSPKYLFRKEGQNVTLSCEQNLNHDAMYWYRQDPGQGLRLIYYSQIVNDFQKGDIAEGYSVSREKKESFPLTVTSAQKNPTAFYLCASSKARGYEQYFGPGTRLTVT.